A single sample is the source of the 25 T cell receptor beta chains below, sequenced in a study of cytomegalovirus exposure and HLA in healthy donors. A multiplex PCR was run with 60 Vbeta primers and 13 Jbeta primers. Assay: immunoSEQ multiplex PCR; the TCRdb copy retains only in-frame clones and omits some. The sample has 150,000 to 200,000 clones, 80% to 85% seen once. Sequencing was done on a sample of PBMCs. The receptors come from a woman between 50 and 59 years old in good health and CMV-seropositive.

This chain connects TRBV6-5 to TRBJ1-2; no definite D call. CDR1 and CDR2 from the germline V gene are MNHEY and SVGAGI. CDR3 length: 14 residues. V was shortened by 0 bases and J by 4 bases, with 9 bases between the two germline ends. The CDR3 region is CASSYSGRTYGYTF. The CDR3 DNA sequence: TGTGCCAGCAGTTACTCGGGCAGAACCTATGGCTACACCTTC.

This clone has more than one count but fewer than ten. The rearrangement uses TRBV25-1 and TRBJ1-1; possibly TRBD1 for D (5 bases). The CDR3 consists of 15 residues. Germline V gene data show CDR1 as MGHDK and CDR2 as SYGVNS. V was clipped by 1 base and J by 10 bases, with 19 bases between them. The DNA for the CDR3 is TGTGCCAGCAGTGAATCCTTGGCAGGATCTAGGGGAGCTTTCTTT. It yields the protein CASSESLAGSRGAFF.

This clone has just a few counts. This chain uses TRBV7-2 with TRBJ2-7, with 16 bases lining up with TRBD2. Trimming cost V 5 bases and J 7 bases; bases outside gene matches: 11. CDR3 length equals 17 residues. The germline V gene has CDR1 SGHTA and CDR2 FQGNSA. CDR3 region: CASSRVSGLAGGREQYF. The CDR3 nucleotides read TGTGCCAGCAGCCGCGTTTCGGGACTAGCGGGGGGGAGGGAGCAGTACTTC.

The table lists this clone with a few counts. The chain uses TRBV6-5 and TRBJ2-7, with 7 bases that match TRBD1. The ends lost 6 bases at V and 6 bases at J; junction bases unmatched: 11. The CDR3 has 14 amino acids. CDR1 and CDR2 (germline): MNHEY, SVGAGI. The CDR3 coding sequence is TGTGCCAGCAGCCCCCGGGACAGCCAGAGCGAGCAGTACTTC. Translated: CASSPRDSQSEQYF.

To note about this clone: Sequence at one end of the junction differs from germline and may be a read error. The chain recombines TRBV6-1 with TRBJ2-3, with D tentatively TRBD1 (6 bases). The CDR3 loop spans 13 amino acids. Germline V gene lookup returns CDR1 MNHNS and CDR2 SASEGT. The chain's CDR3 is CASSSGDTGTQYF. CDR3 nucleotide sequence: TGTGCCAGCAGTTCAGGGGACACAGGTACGCAGTATTTT.

V usage is TRBV6-1 and J usage is TRBJ2-7, with D possibly matching TRBD2 (6 bases). The ends were cut back, 4 bases at V and 2 bases at J, with 12 bases in the middle. Germline CDR1 is MNHNS and CDR2 is SASEGT. The CDR3 spans 14 residues. In nucleotides, the CDR3 is TGTGCCAGCAGTGCTCCGGGACTCCCCTACGAGCAGTACTTC. Protein: CASSAPGLPYEQYF.

Here the CDR3 DNA reads TGTGCCAGCAGTTCACGACAGGGGGCAAGTCAGCCCCAGCATTTT. Translation gives CASSSRQGASQPQHF. This sequence joins TRBV27 and TRBJ1-5, with 10 bases identical to TRBD1. The CDR3 is 15 amino acids. The junction had 6 bases not matched to a gene; V was cut back by 4 bases and J by 6 bases. CDR1 is MNHEY and CDR2 is SMNVEV in the germline V gene (reference sequence).

This clone has more than one count but fewer than ten. This chain uses TRBV6-1 with TRBJ1-2; 7 bases fit TRBD1. Germline V CDR1 and CDR2: MNHNS, SASEGT. Trimming took 1 base from V and 8 from J; bases not matched to a gene: 13. The CDR3 is made up of 16 amino acids. DNA of the CDR3: TGTGCCAGCAGTGAAGGCACAGGGGTCCCTTGGAGGGGCTACACCTTC. This sequence encodes CASSEGTGVPWRGYTF.

CDR3 region: CAISESNSNNEQFF. CDR3 coding DNA: TGTGCCATCAGTGAGTCGAATAGTAATAATGAGCAGTTCTTC. V usage is TRBV10-3 and J usage is TRBJ2-1, with D unresolved. The length of the CDR3 is 14 residues. Deletions cut 0 bases from V and 7 bases from J, with 10 bases between. Germline lookup yields CDR1 ENHRY and CDR2 SYGVKD.

V usage is TRBV28 and J usage is TRBJ2-5; 7 nucleotides align to TRBD1. The CDR3 consists of 15 residues. The junction had 6 bases not matched to a gene; V was cut back by 4 bases and J by 1 base. CDR1 and CDR2 (germline): MDHEN, SYDVKM. CDR3 residues: CASSSGGPLQETQYF. Written as DNA, the CDR3 is TGTGCCAGCAGTTCAGGGGGACCCCTCCAAGAGACCCAGTACTTC.

The V call is TRBV6-5, the J call TRBJ2-1, with a tentative D call TRBD1 (6 bases). Germline CDR1 is MNHEY and CDR2 is SVGAGI. V dropped 10 bases and J dropped 10 bases, with 17 bases sitting between them. The CDR3 is 12 residues long. The chain's CDR3 is CAIRTAAGEQFF. The CDR3 coding sequence is TGTGCCATCCGGACAGCCGCCGGGGAGCAGTTCTTC.

The chain recombines TRBV27 with TRBJ1-2, with TRBD1 matching 9 bases. The J segment lost 4 bases and the V segment lost 6 bases, leaving 6 bases of the junction unmatched. The CDR3 has 14 amino acids. Germline V gene data show CDR1 as MNHEY and CDR2 as SMNVEV (reference sequence). The CDR3 spells CASSDGTGRYGYTF. In nucleotides, the CDR3 is TGTGCCAGCAGCGACGGGACAGGGCGCTATGGCTACACCTTC.

The chain uses TRBV7-9 and TRBJ1-1; D remains ambiguous. The V gene's germline CDR1 is SEHNR and CDR2 FQNEAQ (reference sequence). The CDR3 covers 14 residues. V lost 3 bases to trimming and J lost 1 base, with 9 bases between them. The CDR3 DNA reads TGTGCCAGCAGCTTCCCTCCTTCGAACACTGAAGCTTTCTTT. This codes for CASSFPPSNTEAFF.

The rearrangement uses TRBV20-1 and TRBJ1-1; no clear D. Germline lookup yields CDR1 DFQATT and CDR2 SNEGSKA (reference sequence). This CDR3 spans 11 amino acids. Trimming left V 7 bases short and J 2 bases short, with 8 bases between. CDR3 sequence reads: CSGEVNTEAFF. The CDR3 DNA reads TGCAGTGGCGAGGTAAACACTGAAGCTTTCTTT.

The chain carries TRBV5-4 and TRBJ2-3; the D gene is possibly TRBD1 (5 bases). CDR1 is SGHNT and CDR2 is YYREEE in the germline V gene (reference sequence). Trimming left V 4 bases short and J 8 bases short, with 11 bases between. The CDR3 contains 12 residues. CDR3 in amino acids: CASSPQQGTQYF. CDR3 DNA: TGTGCCAGCAGCCCGCAGCAGGGTACGCAGTATTTT.

This chain uses TRBV27 with TRBJ2-7; 7 bases line up with TRBD2. V lost 0 bases, J lost 0 bases, and 8 bases stayed unmatched. Germline CDR1 and CDR2: MNHEY and SMNVEV (reference sequence). This CDR3 has 17 residues. In DNA, the CDR3 is TGTGCCAGCAGTTTATCGGGGCTAGCGGCTTCCTCCTACGAGCAGTACTTC. Protein: CASSLSGLAASSYEQYF.

The J gene is TRBJ2-3, the V gene TRBV19; TRBD1 matches 10 bases. This CDR3 spans 17 amino acids. The junction had 12 bases not matched to a gene; V was cut back by 5 bases and J by 4 bases. Germline CDR1 LNHDA, CDR2 SQIVND (reference sequence). CDR3 in DNA: TGTGCCAGTAGTTCTTCCGCGACAGGGGGCTTGGCAGATACGCAGTATTTT. Translation: CASSSSATGGLADTQYF.

The chain carries TRBV28 and TRBJ1-2, with a possible D match to TRBD1 (5 bases). In germline, CDR1 is MDHEN, CDR2 SYDVKM. Trimming took off 3 bases at V and 1 base at J, with 18 bases between the two ends. The CDR3 totals 17 residues. The CDR3 nucleotides are TGTGCCAGCAGTTTCGGGGGTCCGACAGAGATTAACTATGGCTACACCTTC. Protein: CASSFGGPTEINYGYTF.

Turning to this clone: An end of the junction differs from the germline gene, which may be a read error. V gene TRBV7-9 combines with J gene TRBJ2-5; D remains ambiguous. This CDR3 region has 15 residues. Germline assignment: CDR1 SEHNR and CDR2 FQNEAQ (reference sequence). The CDR3 here is CSSSLNSARQETQYF. In nucleotides, the CDR3 is TGTTCCAGCAGCTTAAACTCAGCGAGACAAGAGACCCAGTACTTC.

This chain connects TRBV2 to TRBJ2-3; 9 nucleotides line up with TRBD2. The CDR3 runs to 14 residues. CDR1 and CDR2 (germline): SNHLY, FYNNEI. V shed 9 bases, J shed 5 bases, and the junction held 9 bases outside the gene matches. The CDR3 here is CASSWTSDEDTQYF. For the CDR3, the DNA is TGTGCCAGTTCATGGACTAGCGACGAAGATACGCAGTATTTT.

This chain joins TRBV6-1 and TRBJ1-1; TRBD1 matches 7 bases. The V segment lost 7 bases and the J segment 8 bases; nucleotides outside the gene matches: 10. Germline V gene lookup returns CDR1 MNHNS and CDR2 SASEGT. The CDR3 runs 13 residues. CDR3 in amino acids: CASIRDSEGEAFF. The CDR3 DNA is TGTGCCAGCATAAGGGACAGCGAGGGGGAAGCTTTCTTT.

This chain links TRBV9 with TRBJ1-2; 7 positions agree with TRBD1. The CDR3 is 13 residues long. V lost 0 bases to trimming and J lost 6 bases; unmatched junction nucleotides: 2. CDR1 is SGDLS, CDR2 YYNGEE, per germline. The CDR3 sequence is CASSVGQGHGYTF. Written as DNA, the CDR3 is TGTGCCAGCAGCGTAGGACAGGGACATGGCTACACCTTC.

The chain carries TRBV7-9 and TRBJ2-2, with 8 bases identical to TRBD1. Losses at the gene ends were 5 bases for V and 4 bases for J; bases not matched to a gene: 3. The CDR3 is 14 residues long. Per the germline V gene, CDR1 is SEHNR and CDR2 is FQNEAQ (reference sequence). The CDR3 sequence: CASSKDRVTGELFF. In nucleotides, the CDR3 is TGTGCCAGCAGCAAGGACAGGGTCACCGGGGAGCTGTTTTTT.

The V gene is TRBV5-5, the J gene TRBJ1-6; 8 nucleotides agree with TRBD1. The CDR3 spans 15 residues. In germline, CDR1 is SGHKS, CDR2 YYEKEE (reference sequence). V lost 4 bases and J lost 4; bases outside the gene matches: 4. This chain's CDR3 is CASSDDRGYNSPLHF. CDR3 DNA sequence: TGTGCCAGCAGCGATGACAGGGGATATAATTCACCCCTCCACTTT.

The sample holds one count of this clone. The chain carries TRBV18 and TRBJ1-6; TRBD1 matches at 8 bases. V shed 2 bases, J shed 7 bases, and the junction held 4 bases outside the gene matches. The germline V gene encodes CDR1 KGHSH and CDR2 LQKENI. CDR3 length: 15 residues. The CDR3 protein is CASSPAGTGNSPLHF. The CDR3 DNA follows: TGTGCCAGCTCACCAGCCGGGACAGGAAATTCACCCCTCCACTTT.